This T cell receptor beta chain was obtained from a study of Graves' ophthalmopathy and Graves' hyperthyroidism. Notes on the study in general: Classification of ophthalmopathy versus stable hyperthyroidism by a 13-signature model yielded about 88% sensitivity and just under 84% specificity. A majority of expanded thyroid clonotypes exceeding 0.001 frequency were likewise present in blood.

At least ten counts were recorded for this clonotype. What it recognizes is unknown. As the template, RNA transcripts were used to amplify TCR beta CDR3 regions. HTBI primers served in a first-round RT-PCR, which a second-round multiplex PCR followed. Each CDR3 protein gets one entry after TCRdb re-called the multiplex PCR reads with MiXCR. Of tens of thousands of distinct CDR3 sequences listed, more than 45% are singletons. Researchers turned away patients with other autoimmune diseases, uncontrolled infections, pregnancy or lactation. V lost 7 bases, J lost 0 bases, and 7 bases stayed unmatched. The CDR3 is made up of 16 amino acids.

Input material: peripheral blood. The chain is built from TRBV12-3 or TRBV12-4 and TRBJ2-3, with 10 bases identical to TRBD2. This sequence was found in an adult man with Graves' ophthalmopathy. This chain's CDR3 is CASTVRLAGSTDTQYF. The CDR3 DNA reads TGTGCCAGCACCGTTCGACTAGCGGGTAGCACAGATACGCAGTATTTT.